Each of the 14 T cell receptor beta chains below was sequenced from the same sample in a study of tumor-infiltrating lymphocytes in primary liver carcinoma. The template, 450 to 650 ng total RNA, yielded TCR beta cDNA made with a constant-region primer. What produced the TCR beta libraries was three nested multiplex PCR rounds using slightly modified ARM-PCR. Forward primers for TRBV1-TRBV30 and a C-beta reverse primer served the first two PCR rounds, at roughly 10 cycles each. Each CDR3 protein is one row after TCRdb ran MiXCR on the multiplex PCR reads. The data hold 100,000 or so distinct CDR3 sequences, with over 55% observed a single time. Total RNA and DNA came together from roughly 20-30 mg of bulk tissue without cell sorting. Sequenced sample: liver tumor tissue from sampling region 5. Noted subset: tumor region T5, tumor centre. The receptors were sampled from a woman aged 60 to 75 with primary liver carcinoma and hepatitis B virus infection.

This clonotype showed up many times. Mismatch with germline at one junction end may stem from a read error. V gene TRBV6-1 combines with J gene TRBJ1-5; D is undetermined. The germline V gene encodes CDR1 MNHNS and CDR2 SASEGT. The CDR3 runs to 14 residues. In DNA, the CDR3 is TGTGCCAGCATTTTATCGAATAGCAGTCAGCCCCAGCATTTT. Residues: CASILSNSSQPQHF.

As regards this clonotype: This clone may be a read error of a much larger clone one base away. This chain connects TRBV12-3 or TRBV12-4 to TRBJ2-5; no clear D gene. V was cut by 7 bases and J by 3 bases, with 6 bases left in between. The CDR3 has 11 amino acids. This CDR3 is CASNSKETQYF. CDR3 DNA sequence: TGTGCCAGCAACTCAAAAGAGACCCAGTACTTC.

This clonotype has just a few counts. This may come from a read error, since a much larger clone is one base off. The J gene is TRBJ2-1, the V gene TRBV11-3; a possible D gene is TRBD2 (6 bases). The CDR3 consists of 15 residues. Germline V gives CDR1 SGHNT, CDR2 YENEEA. The CDR3 is CASGPGTPGYNGQFF. CDR3 DNA sequence: TGTGCCAGCGGCCCCGGGACTCCGGGATACAATGGGCAGTTCTTC.

With regard to this clonotype: Just one base apart from a much larger clone, this may be a read error. This chain joins TRBV5-5 and TRBJ1-4; 9 bases match TRBD1. Looked up from germline, CDR1 is SGHKS and CDR2 is YYEKEE (reference sequence). This CDR3 is 15 amino acids long. Written as DNA, the CDR3 is TGTGCCAGCAGCTCACAGGGGGCACATAATGAAAAACTGCTTTTT. This encodes CASSSQGAHNEKLLF.

This clonotype was detected once. A single base separates this from a much larger clone, so it may be a read error. V usage is TRBV5-1 and J usage is TRBJ2-7; 8 bases are shared with TRBD1. Losses at the gene ends were 4 bases for V and 0 bases for J; bases not matched to a gene: 12. CDR3 length: 17 amino acids. Germline V gene sequence: CDR1 SGHRS, CDR2 YFSETQ. The CDR3 is CASSLLGRGQFSYEQYF. CDR3 in DNA: TGCGCCAGCAGCCTCCTGGGCAGGGGGCAGTTCTCCTACGAGCAGTACTTC.

Details on this clonotype: Here the CDR3 omits its conserved ending phenylalanine or tryptophan, so a read error is the likely source. The chain carries TRBV7-9 and TRBJ1-1, with D uncertain. Germline loops: CDR1 SEHNR, CDR2 FQNEAQ (reference sequence). This CDR3 comprises 13 residues. CDR3 DNA: TGTGCCAGTAGCTTAATGGAAGTCGGTGAAGCTTTCATT. It translates to CASSLMEVGEAFI.

This chain uses TRBV11-2 with TRBJ2-3, with D perhaps matching TRBD1 or TRBD2 (6 bases each). CDR1 and CDR2 from the germline V gene are SGHAT and FQNNGV. V shed 10 bases and J shed 2 bases, with 19 bases lying between them. The CDR3 sequence is 15 residues long. The CDR3 DNA sequence: TGTGCCAACAACCCGCTGGGGGGCCCCACAGATACGCAGTATTTT. Translated: CANNPLGGPTDTQYF.

V is TRBV5-6 and J is TRBJ1-6, with D maybe TRBD1 (6 bases). Germline V lookup: CDR1 SGHDT, CDR2 YYEEEE. CDR3 length: 14 amino acids. V lost 3 bases and J 9 bases, leaving 13 bases between the germline ends. Written as DNA, the CDR3 is TGTGCCAGCAGCTGGTGGACAGTGGTTTCACCCCTCCACTTT. Translated, it gives CASSWWTVVSPLHF.

This clonotype was detected many times. The chain recombines TRBV5-4 with TRBJ1-5; D is possibly TRBD1 (6 bases). The V end was cut by 4 bases, the J end by 1 base, with 12 bases between. Germline V gene lookup returns CDR1 SGHNT and CDR2 YYREEE (reference sequence). CDR3 size: 15 residues. The CDR3 DNA sequence: TGTGCCAGCAGCCAACACGGGGGCAGCAATCAGCCCCAGCATTTT. Amino acids: CASSQHGGSNQPQHF.

Points on this clonotype: The CDR3 does not close with the conserved phenylalanine or tryptophan, likely indicating a read error. V and J are TRBV6-2 or TRBV6-3 and TRBJ2-7; TRBD2 aligns across 7 bases. This CDR3 comprises 19 residues. The germline gives CDR1 MNHEY, CDR2 SVGEGT. CDR3 loop: CDSSYSLARVLAGSVEQYL. Written as DNA, the CDR3 is TGTGACAGCAGTTATTCACTAGCGAGAGTTTTGGCTGGCTCTGTCGAGCAGTACCTC.

In regard to this clonotype: A much larger clonotype is one base distant, so this may be a read error. CDR3 nucleotide sequence: TGTGCCTCTAGGACAGGGGGAATTACCCATGGCTACACCTTC. Residues: CASRTGGITHGYTF. The gene calls are TRBV10-3 and TRBJ1-2; TRBD1 agrees at 10 bases. This CDR3 contains 14 residues. CDR1 is ENHRY and CDR2 is SYGVKD in the germline V gene. The V and J ends lost 11 bases and 6 bases, in that order; junction bases with no gene match: 12.

The J gene is TRBJ2-1, the V gene TRBV6-5; TRBD2 is a possible D gene (6 bases). Germline loops: CDR1 MNHEY, CDR2 SVGAGI. Deletions cut 5 bases from V and 8 bases from J, with 13 bases between. CDR3 length: 13 amino acids. The CDR3 spells CASSGPGSHEQFF. The CDR3 coding sequence is TGTGCCAGCAGTGGTCCCGGGAGTCATGAGCAGTTCTTC.

Concerning this clonotype: A clone one base away is much larger, so this may be a read error. This likely comes from a read error, as the CDR3 has no conserved phenylalanine or tryptophan at its end. This chain uses TRBV11-2 with TRBJ2-4; tentative D call: TRBD2 (5 bases). The germline gives CDR1 SGHAT, CDR2 FQNNGV. The CDR3 runs to 13 residues. CDR3 sequence (DNA): TGTGCCAGTTCACTAGAGTCCAAAAGCATTCAGTACCTC. This encodes CASSLESKSIQYL.

With respect to this clonotype: A much bigger clone sits one base away, suggesting this may be a read error. V usage is TRBV28 and J usage is TRBJ1-1; perhaps TRBD1 as D (6 bases). The V end lost 3 bases, the J end lost 5 bases, and 19 bases lay between the germline ends. The CDR3 is made up of 16 amino acids. CDR1 is MDHEN and CDR2 is SYDVKM in the germline V gene. CDR3 DNA sequence: TGTGCCAGCAGTTTCTTGGAGGGGGTGGGGAGAACTGAAGCTTTCTTT. Translated, it gives CASSFLEGVGRTEAFF.